This T cell receptor beta chain was sequenced for a study of control samples from healthy donors and cancer patients. Trimming pared 5 bases from V and 4 bases from J, leaving 15 bases between. CDR3 length equals 16 residues. Per the germline V gene, CDR1 is SGHAT and CDR2 is FQDESV (reference sequence). The method was immunoSEQ multiplex PCR; TCRdb's version includes in-frame clones alone and lacks a portion of them. The sample includes roughly 140,000 clones, roughly 93% of them seen just once. The chain employs TRBV11-1 and TRBJ2-6; tentative D call: TRBD1 (5 bases). What was sequenced was blood. The clonotype comes from a man aged 45-60 years in good health. The CDR3 loop reads CASSPRPGLGANVLTF. CDR3 in DNA: TGTGCCAGCAGCCCTCGACCAGGGTTAGGGGCCAACGTCCTGACTTTC.